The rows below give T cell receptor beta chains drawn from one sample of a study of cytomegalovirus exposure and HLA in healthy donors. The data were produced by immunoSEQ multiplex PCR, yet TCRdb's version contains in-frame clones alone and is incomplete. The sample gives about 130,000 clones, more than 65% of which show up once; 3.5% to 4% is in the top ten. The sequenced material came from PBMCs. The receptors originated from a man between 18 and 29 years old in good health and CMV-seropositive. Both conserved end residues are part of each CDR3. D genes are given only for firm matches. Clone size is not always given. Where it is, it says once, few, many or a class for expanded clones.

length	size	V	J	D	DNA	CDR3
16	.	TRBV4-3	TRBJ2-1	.	TGCGCCAGCAGCCAAGTTTTGGGGGGGCAGGGTAATGAGCAGTTCTTC	CASSQVLGGQGNEQFF
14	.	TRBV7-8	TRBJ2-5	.	TGTGCCAGCAGCTTAGGGACAGAACAAGAGACCCAGTACTTC	CASSLGTEQETQYF
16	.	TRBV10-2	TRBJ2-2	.	TGCGCCAGCAGTGACTCTTGGGCAGAGAACACCGGGGAGCTGTTTTTT	CASSDSWAENTGELFF
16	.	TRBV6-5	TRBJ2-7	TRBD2	TGTGCCAGCAGTTGGACTAGCGGGAGGGCCAACCACGAGCAGTACTTC	CASSWTSGRANHEQYF
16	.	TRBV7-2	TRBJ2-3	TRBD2	TGTGCCAGCAGTCTCAAGCTAGCGGGGGGGCCGGATACGCAGTATTTT	CASSLKLAGGPDTQYF
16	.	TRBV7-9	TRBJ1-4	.	TGTGCCAGCAGCTTCCAGGTGCTCAGGGGTCATGAAAAACTGTTTTTT	CASSFQVLRGHEKLFF
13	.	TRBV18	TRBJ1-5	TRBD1	TGTGCCAGCTCGACAGGGGACAATCAGCCCCAGCATTTT	CASSTGDNQPQHF
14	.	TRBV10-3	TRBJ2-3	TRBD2	TGTGCCATCAGTGGCCGGGAGGGCCTCAATACGCAGTATTTT	CAISGREGLNTQYF
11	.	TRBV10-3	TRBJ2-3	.	TGTGCCATCATGAGCGCAGATACGCAGTATTTT	CAIMSADTQYF
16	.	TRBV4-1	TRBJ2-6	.	TGCGCCAGCAGCCAAGTTGGGTTGAGGGGGGCCAACGTCCTGACTTTC	CASSQVGLRGANVLTF
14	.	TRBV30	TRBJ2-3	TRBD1	TGTGCCTGGAGCTTGGGACAGGGGTGGAATACGCAGTATTTT	CAWSLGQGWNTQYF
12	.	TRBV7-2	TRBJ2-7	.	TGTGCCAGCAGCCTTAACACCTACGAGCAGTACTTC	CASSLNTYEQYF
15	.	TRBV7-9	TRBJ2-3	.	TGTTCCAGCAGCTTAGCGGCGGGCTCGACAGATACGCAGTATTTT	CSSSLAAGSTDTQYF
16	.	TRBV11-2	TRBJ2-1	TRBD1	TGTGCCAGCAGCTTAGGTTTTGGGACAGGTGGTTTTGGGCAGTTCTTC	CASSLGFGTGGFGQFF
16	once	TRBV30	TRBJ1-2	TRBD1	TGTGCCTGGAGTGTACCAGGGGGTCTTTTCCGGTATGGCTACACCTTC	CAWSVPGGLFRYGYTF
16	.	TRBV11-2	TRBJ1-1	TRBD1	TGTGCCAGCAGCCGAAGGACAGGCGGGCCCCGGACTGAAGCTTTCTTT	CASSRRTGGPRTEAFF
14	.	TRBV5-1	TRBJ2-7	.	TGCGCCAGCAGCTTGGGGAGCTTCGCGCACGAGCAGTACTTC	CASSLGSFAHEQYF
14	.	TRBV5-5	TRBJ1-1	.	TGTGCCAGCAGCCAGAGACTCGTGAACACTGAAGCTTTCTTT	CASSQRLVNTEAFF
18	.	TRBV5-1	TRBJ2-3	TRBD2	TGCGCCAGCAGTTACCGAGGGGTGGCTAGCGGGAGCACAGATACGCAGTATTTT	CASSYRGVASGSTDTQYF
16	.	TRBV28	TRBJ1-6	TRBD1	TGTGCCAGCAGTTTCCGTACCGGGACAGGGTCCTCACCCCTCCACTTT	CASSFRTGTGSSPLHF
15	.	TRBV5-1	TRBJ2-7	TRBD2	TGCGCCAGCAGCTTACGGACTAGCGGTACCTACGAGCAGTACTTC	CASSLRTSGTYEQYF
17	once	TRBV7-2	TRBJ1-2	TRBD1	TGTGCCAGCAGCTTAAGGGGACAGGGGGCCATAAACTATGGCTACACCTTC	CASSLRGQGAINYGYTF
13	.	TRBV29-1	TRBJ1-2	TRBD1	TGCAGCGTTCTGGACAGGGATAGGCATGGCTACACCTTC	CSVLDRDRHGYTF
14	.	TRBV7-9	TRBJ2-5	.	TGTGCCAGCAGCAGAGCAGGATCTCAAGAGACCCAGTACTTC	CASSRAGSQETQYF
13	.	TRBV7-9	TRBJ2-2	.	TGTGCCAGCAGCCCAGGAGGCACCGGGGAGCTGTTTTTT	CASSPGGTGELFF
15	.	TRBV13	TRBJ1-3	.	TGTGCCAGCAGCTTGCCGGGGGGCTCTGGAAACACCATATATTTT	CASSLPGGSGNTIYF
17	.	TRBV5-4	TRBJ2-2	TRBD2	TGTGCCAGCAGCCCGACTAGCGGGGACCCCAGCGCCGGGGAGCTGTTTTTT	CASSPTSGDPSAGELFF
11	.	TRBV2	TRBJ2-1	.	TGTGCCGCGGGTATAATAGAGGAGCAGTTCTTC	CAAGIIEEQFF
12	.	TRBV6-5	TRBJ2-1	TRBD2	TGTGCCAGCAGCGGGGGGGGTAATGAGCAGTTCTTC	CASSGGGNEQFF
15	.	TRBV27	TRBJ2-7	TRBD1	TGTGCCAGCAGTCACAGGGGGTTTTCCCCCTACGAGCAGTACTTC	CASSHRGFSPYEQYF
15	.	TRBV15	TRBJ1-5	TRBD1	TGTGCCACCAGCCGGGACAGGGGGCCTGAACAGCCCCAGCATTTT	CATSRDRGPEQPQHF
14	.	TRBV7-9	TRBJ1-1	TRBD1	TGTGCCAGCAGCTTGCCCCAGGGGGCGGAATCGGCTTTCTTT	CASSLPQGAESAFF
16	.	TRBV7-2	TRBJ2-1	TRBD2	TGTGCCAGCAGCTTATTGCCAACGGGAGGAAGGGATGAGCAGTTCTTC	CASSLLPTGGRDEQFF
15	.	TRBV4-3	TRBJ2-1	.	TGCGCCAGCAGCCTAGGGACTCAATCCTACAATGAGCAGTTCTTC	CASSLGTQSYNEQFF
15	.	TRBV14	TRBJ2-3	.	TGTGCCAGCAGCCAAGACCGACTAGGCTTGGATACGCAGTATTTT	CASSQDRLGLDTQYF
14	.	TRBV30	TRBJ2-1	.	TGTGCCTGGAGCGGCGGGATCGCCTACAATGAGCAGTTCTTC	CAWSGGIAYNEQFF
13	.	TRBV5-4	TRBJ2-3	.	TGTGCCAGCAGCCTGAGGGGCACAGATACGCAGTATTTT	CASSLRGTDTQYF
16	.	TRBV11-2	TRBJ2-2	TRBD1	TGTGCCAGCAGCACCCTCAGGGGGCCGGACACCGGGGAGCTGTTTTTT	CASSTLRGPDTGELFF
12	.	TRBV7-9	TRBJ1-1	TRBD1	TGTGCCAGCAGCTCAGACAGGGGTGAAGCTTTCTTT	CASSSDRGEAFF